Below are 8 T cell receptor beta chains sequenced from a single sample in a study of cytomegalovirus exposure and HLA in healthy donors. Both 60 Vbeta primers and 13 Jbeta primers went into the PCR. The method was immunoSEQ multiplex PCR; TCRdb's version includes in-frame clones alone and lacks a portion of them. The sample carries 150,000 to 200,000 clones, roughly 85% recorded once. What was sequenced was PBMCs. These receptors originate from a woman in her 50s in good health and CMV-seronegative.

This chain links TRBV5-8 with TRBJ2-1, with D possibly matching TRBD1 (6 bases). In germline, CDR1 is SGHTS, CDR2 YDEGEE. Trimming cost V 0 bases and J 6 bases, with 10 bases left between them. CDR3 size: 14 residues. Here the CDR3 reads CASSLGYRANEQFF. CDR3 sequence (DNA): TGTGCCAGCAGCTTGGGATACAGGGCCAATGAGCAGTTCTTC.

J is TRBJ1-2 and V is TRBV28; D not certain. V shed 5 bases and J shed 2 bases, with 15 bases lying between them. Looked up from germline, CDR1 is MDHEN and CDR2 is SYDVKM. The CDR3 extends over 15 amino acids. CDR3 sequence (DNA): TGTGCCAGCAGTCTCCCGGCAGGCAAGAACTATGGCTACACCTTC. Protein: CASSLPAGKNYGYTF.

The CDR3 region has the DNA TGTGCCAGTAGTATAAGTGGGACTAGCGAGTACGAGCAGTACTTC. Amino acid sequence: CASSISGTSEYEQYF. J is TRBJ2-7 and V is TRBV19, with 10 bases fitting TRBD2. The length of the CDR3 is 15 residues. Germline lookup yields CDR1 LNHDA and CDR2 SQIVND (reference sequence). Trimming at V came to 2 bases and at J to 4 bases, leaving 5 bases not matched to a gene.

The rearrangement uses TRBV7-8 and TRBJ1-5; TRBD1 aligns across 8 bases. V was clipped by 3 bases and J by 9 bases; unmatched bases: 4. Germline-derived CDR1 and CDR2 are SGHVS and FQNEAQ. The CDR3 loop spans 13 amino acids. As DNA, the CDR3 is TGTGCCAGCAGCTTTGACAGGGGCCGGCCCCAGCATTTT. It encodes CASSFDRGRPQHF. Using reference TRBV7-8 and TRBJ1-5 for the parts outside the CDR3, the full variable domain is GAGVSQSPRYKVAKRGQDVALRCDPISGHVSLFWYQQALGQGPEFLTYFQNEAQLDKSGLPSDRFFAERPEGSVSTLKIQRTQQEDSAVYLCASSFDRGRPQHFGDGTRLSIL.

This rearrangement joins TRBV28 to TRBJ1-5, with a possible D match to TRBD1 (5 bases). CDR1 is MDHEN, CDR2 SYDVKM, per germline. Trimming stripped 8 bases from V and 5 bases from J, with 19 bases between. The CDR3 has 15 amino acids. CDR3: CASRRNRGIDQPQHF. As DNA, the CDR3 is TGTGCCAGCCGGCGAAATAGGGGCATCGATCAGCCCCAGCATTTT. Full variable domain (outside the CDR3, taken from reference TRBV28 and TRBJ1-5): DVKVTQSSRYLVKRTGEKVFLECVQDMDHENMFWYRQDPGLGLRLIYFSYDVKMKEKGDIPEGYSVSREKKERFSLILESASTNQTSMYLCASRRNRGIDQPQHFGDGTRLSIL.

This clone is a singleton in its sample. The chain uses TRBV5-5 and TRBJ2-2, with 9 bases lining up with TRBD1. V trimming: 6 bases; J trimming: 5 bases; junction bases outside the gene matches: 8. There are 15 residues in the CDR3. Germline values: CDR1 SGHKS, CDR2 YYEKEE (reference sequence). The CDR3: CASNPGTGWTGELFF. In DNA form, the CDR3 reads TGTGCCAGCAACCCCGGGACAGGGTGGACCGGGGAGCTGTTTTTT. Full variable domain (remainder filled in from reference TRBV5-5 and TRBJ2-2): DAGVTQSPTHLIKTRGQQVTLRCSPISGHKSVSWYQQVLGQGPQFIFQYYEKEERGRGNFPDRFSARQFPNYSSELNVNALLLGDSALYLCASNPGTGWTGELFFGEGSRLTVL.

The CDR3 loop is CASSGGHGNEQFF. The CDR3, as DNA: TGTGCCAGCAGCGGGGGACACGGCAATGAGCAGTTCTTC. The chain employs TRBV7-8 and TRBJ2-1; D may be TRBD1 (6 bases). The V end lost 5 bases, the J end lost 6 bases, and 11 bases lay between the germline ends. Germline V gene sequence: CDR1 SGHVS, CDR2 FQNEAQ. The CDR3 contains 13 residues.

The chain employs TRBV18 and TRBJ1-2, with 12 positions matching TRBD1. Trimming took 1 base from V and 8 from J; bases not matched to a gene: 5. Germline V gives CDR1 KGHSH, CDR2 LQKENI. The CDR3 runs to 15 residues. The CDR3 nucleotides read TGTGCCAGCTCACCACAGGGACAGGGGGCATGGGGCTACACCTTC. As protein: CASSPQGQGAWGYTF. The variable domain in full, completed from reference TRBV18 and TRBJ1-2, reads NAGVMQNPRHLVRRRGQEARLRCSPMKGHSHVYWYRQLPEEGLKFMVYLQKENIIDESGMPKERFSAEFPKEGPSILRIQQVVRGDSAAYFCASSPQGQGAWGYTFGSGTRLTVV.